Listed below are T cell receptor beta chains from one sample, sequenced in a study of CD8 T cells in Susac syndrome. One entry per CDR3 protein results from TCRdb running MiXCR on the immunoSEQ multiplex PCR reads. The repertoire holds 70,000 or so distinct CDR3 sequences, with approximately 95% as singletons. What was sequenced was CD8+ T cells from PBMCs. These receptors all stem from a human donor in good health. CDR3s include the opening cysteine and the closing phenylalanine or tryptophan. D genes are given only for firm matches. For some rows the clone size is stated as once, few or many, or as a class when expanded; others skip it.

abundance,d_gene,j_gene,v_gene,len,CDR3nt,CDR3aa
.,.,TRBJ1-1,TRBV6-2/TRBV6-3,10,TGTTCTACACTTGGGGCTGAAGCTTTCTTT,CSTLGAEAFF
.,.,TRBJ1-2,TRBV12-5,9,TGTGCTCCAGACGAGAGCTACACCTTC,CAPDESYTF
.,.,TRBJ2-1,TRBV15,12,TGTGCCACCAGCACAGGGGTGAATGAGCAGTTCTTC,CATSTGVNEQFF
.,.,TRBJ1-5,TRBV7-9,14,TGTGCCAGCAGCTCGGCAGTGGCCACTCAGCCCCAGCATTTT,CASSSAVATQPQHF
.,TRBD1,TRBJ2-7,TRBV28,14,TGTGCCAGCAGTTTACTCAGGGGGCGGGCTTTACCTTACTTC,CASSLLRGRALPYF
.,TRBD2,TRBJ2-3,TRBV3-1,17,TGTGCCAGCAGCCTACTAACTAGCGTACCTAGCACAGATACGCAGTATTTT,CASSLLTSVPSTDTQYF
.,TRBD1,TRBJ2-1,TRBV5-1,14,TGCGCCAGCGGGAACAGGGGCCCTGACAATGAGCAGTTCTTC,CASGNRGPDNEQFF
.,.,TRBJ2-1,TRBV6-2/TRBV6-3,13,TGTGCCAGCACTCTCAGGGCCTATGATGAGCAGTTCTTC,CASTLRAYDEQFF
.,.,TRBJ2-5,TRBV7-9,12,TGTGCCAGCAGCTCAAGCAGGGAGACCCAGTACTTC,CASSSSRETQYF
.,.,TRBJ1-2,TRBV7-2,14,TGTGCCAGCAGCTTAGAAGGTCTAGGGGATGGCTACACCTTC,CASSLEGLGDGYTF
.,.,TRBJ2-7,TRBV20-1,13,TGCAGTGCCCGGGGGAGACTAACCTACGAGCAGTACTTC,CSARGRLTYEQYF
.,.,TRBJ2-1,TRBV3-1,12,TGTGCCAGCAGCCTATCGGTTCTTGAGCAGTTCTTC,CASSLSVLEQFF
.,TRBD1,TRBJ2-3,TRBV7-9,15,TGTGCCAGCAGCTACCGGGACAGGGGGCAAGATACGCAGTATTTT,CASSYRDRGQDTQYF
once,.,TRBJ2-5,TRBV20-1,15,TGCAGTGCTAGAGACCACCGGACATTACAAGAGACCCAGTACTTC,CSARDHRTLQETQYF
.,TRBD2,TRBJ2-3,TRBV27,18,TGTGCCAGCAGTCCTTTAAGTGGGACTACCATCGGCACAGATACGCAGTATTTT,CASSPLSGTTIGTDTQYF
.,.,TRBJ1-1,TRBV12-3/TRBV12-4,12,TGTGCCAGCAGTCTCGACAGCACTGAAGCTTTCTTT,CASSLDSTEAFF
.,.,TRBJ1-2,TRBV30,13,TGTGCCTGGAGTGTAGGGACAACGGATGGCTACACCTTC,CAWSVGTTDGYTF
.,.,TRBJ2-1,TRBV9,13,TGTGCCAGCAGCGTATACCCCTACAATGAGCAGTTCTTC,CASSVYPYNEQFF
.,.,TRBJ1-5,TRBV5-6,14,TGTGCCAGCTCAACGGCAGGGGCCCTTGGGCCCCAGCATTTT,CASSTAGALGPQHF
.,TRBD1,TRBJ1-5,TRBV9,16,TGTGCCAGCAGCGCCACCACAGGGGGCCTTGGACAGCCCCAGCATTTT,CASSATTGGLGQPQHF
.,.,TRBJ2-7,TRBV7-9,14,TGTGCCAGCAGCTTATCAGGGGCTATGCGTGAGCAGTACTTC,CASSLSGAMREQYF
.,.,TRBJ2-5,TRBV19,13,TGTGCCAGTAGTACCTACAGAGAAGAGACCCAGTACTTC,CASSTYREETQYF
once,.,TRBJ1-2,TRBV4-2,15,TGTGCCAGCAGCCAAGAGTCAGGGGTGTTTGGAGGCTACACCTTC,CASSQESGVFGGYTF
.,TRBD1,TRBJ2-7,TRBV4-1,17,TGCGCCAGCAGCCAAGAGGTATTCGGGACAGGGACTTACGAGCAGTACTTC,CASSQEVFGTGTYEQYF
once,.,TRBJ2-5,TRBV11-2,12,TGTGCCAGCAGGAACCACCAAGAGACCCAGTACTTC,CASRNHQETQYF
.,.,TRBJ2-7,TRBV6-6,14,TGTGCCAGCAACCCGGGGCCCTCCGTCTACGAGCAGTACTTC,CASNPGPSVYEQYF
.,.,TRBJ2-5,TRBV28,12,TGTGCCAGCAGTGAGCCAGGGAGGACCCAGTACTTC,CASSEPGRTQYF
.,.,TRBJ1-2,TRBV23-1,19,TGCGCCAGCAGTCCCTGTCGAACAGGGCCGCCTGCTTTAGACTATGGCTACACCTTC,CASSPCRTGPPALDYGYTF
once,TRBD2,TRBJ2-2,TRBV7-2,16,TGTGCCAGCAGCTTACCCGGGACTACGAACACCGGGGAGCTGTTTTTT,CASSLPGTTNTGELFF
.,TRBD1,TRBJ1-5,TRBV29-1,13,TGCAGCGTTCTGACAGGGGCCAATCAGCCCCAGCATTTT,CSVLTGANQPQHF
.,.,TRBJ1-1,TRBV5-1,17,TGCGCCAGCAGACTCTCTCAGGGAGGGGTCATGAACACTGAAGCTTTCTTT,CASRLSQGGVMNTEAFF
.,.,TRBJ1-3,TRBV23-1,16,TGCGCCAGCAGTCAATTAATTTATCCAGCGGGAAACACCATATATTTT,CASSQLIYPAGNTIYF
.,TRBD1,TRBJ2-3,TRBV4-1,16,TGCGCCAGCAGCCTTGGACAGGGGCTCAGCACAGATACGCAGTATTTT,CASSLGQGLSTDTQYF
.,.,TRBJ1-1,TRBV15,18,TGTGCCACCCGAGGGAATATAAAAGGGGCTGGAATGAACACTGAAGCTTTCTTT,CATRGNIKGAGMNTEAFF
.,.,TRBJ2-7,TRBV24-1,14,TGTGCCACCAGTGATTTGGACACCCCGGGGGAGCAGTACTTC,CATSDLDTPGEQYF
few,.,TRBJ2-6,TRBV5-1,16,TGCGCCAGCAGCTTGCGTCCGCTCTCTGGGGCCAACGTCCTGACTTTC,CASSLRPLSGANVLTF
.,TRBD1,TRBJ1-2,TRBV19,15,TGTGCCAGTACCCCGGGACAGGGTATCTTCTATGGCTACACCTTC,CASTPGQGIFYGYTF
.,.,TRBJ2-1,TRBV20-1,14,TGCAGTGCTAGAGATGAGCAGCTCTACAATGAGCAGTTCTTC,CSARDEQLYNEQFF
once,TRBD1,TRBJ2-7,TRBV6-5,20,TGTGCCAGCAGTTACTCACTCCCAGGGGGCCTTACCCCCAAACTTTACGAGCAGTACTTC,CASSYSLPGGLTPKLYEQYF
.,.,TRBJ2-3,TRBV29-1,14,TGCAGCGTCCTACTAGAACAGTCCACAGATACGCAGTATTTT,CSVLLEQSTDTQYF
.,.,TRBJ2-1,TRBV28,17,TGTGCCAGCAGCCCCACCTACGCTGGGAGGGGGACCGGTGAGCAGTTCTTC,CASSPTYAGRGTGEQFF
.,.,TRBJ1-2,TRBV2,13,TGTGCCAGCAGTGAAGGGATTCACTATGGCTACACCTTC,CASSEGIHYGYTF
once,.,TRBJ1-5,TRBV11-2,17,TGTGCCAGCAGCTTAGGACGCAGTCTTTATAGCAATCAGCCCCAGCATTTT,CASSLGRSLYSNQPQHF
.,TRBD1,TRBJ1-1,TRBV7-9,11,TGTGCCAGCAGGCAGACAGGGGTAGCTTTCTTT,CASRQTGVAFF
.,.,TRBJ2-2,TRBV27,15,TGTGCCAGCAGTTTGGACTCTTCATGGACCGGGGAGCTGTTTTTT,CASSLDSSWTGELFF
.,.,TRBJ1-1,TRBV7-9,12,TGTGCCAGCAGGGACCGGAGCGCTGAAGCTTTCTTT,CASRDRSAEAFF
once,.,TRBJ1-1,TRBV7-3,15,TGTGCCACCCTGGAGTTTGGGCCTCGGAACACTGAAGCTTTCTTT,CATLEFGPRNTEAFF
.,.,TRBJ1-1,TRBV7-9,15,TGTGCCAGCGCCAATAGGGGGGGGGAGAACACTGAAGCTTTCTTT,CASANRGGENTEAFF
.,.,TRBJ2-7,TRBV27,11,TGTGCCAGCACGAAGGGCTTCGAGCAGTACTTC,CASTKGFEQYF
.,.,TRBJ2-1,TRBV29-1,17,TGCAGCGTTGAATTTTTAGGGGACAAGAGCTCCTACAATGAGCAGTTCTTC,CSVEFLGDKSSYNEQFF
.,.,TRBJ1-5,TRBV5-8,14,TGTGCCAGCAGCTTGGCCTTAGAGGATCAGCCCCAGCATTTT,CASSLALEDQPQHF
.,.,TRBJ2-1,TRBV3-1,16,TGTGCCAGCAGCCCTCGACAGGGAGGGATATACAATGAGCAGTTCTTC,CASSPRQGGIYNEQFF
few,.,TRBJ1-5,TRBV19,14,TGTGCCAGTAATTGGGCGTATAGCAATCAGCCCCAGCATTTT,CASNWAYSNQPQHF
.,.,TRBJ1-5,TRBV27,17,TGTGCCAGCAGTTTACTCTATCGGGGCTTTGGCAATCAGCCCCAGCATTTT,CASSLLYRGFGNQPQHF
.,.,TRBJ2-1,TRBV19,15,TGTGCCAGTAGTATAGCTAGGAACGAATACAATGAGCAGTTCTTC,CASSIARNEYNEQFF